This T cell receptor beta chain derives from a study of lymphopenia after photon versus proton radiotherapy. The CDR3 covers 13 residues. V was shortened by 2 bases and J by 3 bases, with 5 bases between the two germline ends. Germline V lookup: CDR1 SEHNR, CDR2 FQNEAQ (reference sequence). Points from the study as a whole: Relative stability marked proton patients; photon patients lost diversity and naive cells. A bigger post-nadir fall in TCR diversity correlated inversely with survival time in deceased patients.

The repertoire was sequenced with immunoSEQ multiplex PCR; TCRdb's copy has only in-frame clones and lacks some. Counted here are roughly 40,000 clones, about 80% occurring once; the ten biggest clones make up 20% to 25%. In the case of this clone: Its target is not known.

This TCR derives from a woman in her 70s with pancreatic cancer. The rearrangement uses TRBV7-9 and TRBJ1-5; D gene ambiguous. This specimen was peripheral blood, taken from a patient treated with proton-based radiotherapy. As DNA, the CDR3 is TGTGCCAGCAGCTTATTATCCAATCAGCCCCAGCATTTT. This codes for CASSLLSNQPQHF.